This entry is about one T cell receptor (beta chain). This entry comes from a study of shared clonotypes between healthy human individuals. TCRdb keeps only in-frame clones here, not all; method: immunoSEQ multiplex PCR. The table records roughly 510,000 clones, over 75% of them present only once. Trimming shortened V by 2 bases and J by 0 bases, and 12 bases separated the two germline ends. The germline gives CDR1 KGHSH, CDR2 LQKENI. There are 16 residues in the CDR3. The sequencing input was PBMCs. This TCR came from a woman aged 40 to 50 in good health. Some clones in this sample may be carry-over from other donors' samples. The chain couples TRBV18 to TRBJ2-3; unclear D gene. The CDR3 spells CASSPVRQISTDTQYF. The CDR3 bases are TGTGCCAGCTCACCAGTTAGACAAATCAGCACAGATACGCAGTATTTT.